A selection of T cell receptor beta chains follows, all from one sample in a study of identical twins. Each CDR3 protein is one row after TCRdb ran MiXCR on the 5' RACE reads. The data hold over 500,000 distinct CDR3 sequences, with around 20% observed a single time. Separately, the same data were catalogued under a study of T cells expressing NK-cell markers.

What was sequenced was CD4+ T cells sorted from blood. These receptors were collected from a woman aged 18-30 years in good health. The CDR3 runs from the conserved cysteine through the conserved F or W. The D gene is left open where the match is weak. Expanded clones are given a class, and other clones once, few, many or no size at all.

j_call: TRBJ2-3; clone_size: few; v_call: TRBV12-3/TRBV12-4; d_call: TRBD2; cdr3_aa: CASSLALGKRGNLTDTQYF; cdr3_nt: TGTGCCAGCAGTTTAGCGCTTGGGAAGCGGGGGAATCTCACAGATACGCAGTATTTT
j_call: TRBJ2-7; clone_size: NA; v_call: TRBV5-1; d_call: NA; cdr3_aa: CASSPAPRRVEQYF; cdr3_nt: TGCGCCAGCAGCCCGGCGCCCCGGCGGGTCGAGCAGTACTTC
j_call: TRBJ1-1; clone_size: NA; v_call: TRBV6-2/TRBV6-3; d_call: TRBD1; cdr3_aa: CASSQRTGTANTEAFF; cdr3_nt: TGTGCCAGCAGTCAAAGGACCGGGACAGCGAACACTGAAGCTTTCTTT
j_call: TRBJ1-1; clone_size: NA; v_call: TRBV6-1; d_call: TRBD1; cdr3_aa: CASRTTGTALNTEAFF; cdr3_nt: TGTGCCAGCAGGACTACCGGGACAGCCTTAAACACTGAAGCTTTCTTT
j_call: TRBJ2-2; clone_size: NA; v_call: TRBV5-6; d_call: NA; cdr3_aa: CASSPIGASNTGELFF; cdr3_nt: TGTGCCAGCAGCCCCATAGGAGCCTCAAACACCGGGGAGCTGTTTTTT
j_call: TRBJ2-7; clone_size: few; v_call: TRBV27; d_call: NA; cdr3_aa: CASSPFWRSYEQYF; cdr3_nt: TGTGCCAGCAGTCCCTTCTGGAGGTCCTACGAGCAGTACTTC
j_call: TRBJ2-5; clone_size: many; v_call: TRBV4-3; d_call: NA; cdr3_aa: CASSQDRGETQYF; cdr3_nt: TGCGCCAGCAGCCAAGACCGTGGGGAGACCCAGTACTTC
j_call: TRBJ2-5; clone_size: NA; v_call: TRBV5-1; d_call: NA; cdr3_aa: CASSLVFQGLETQYF; cdr3_nt: TGCGCCAGCAGCTTGGTGTTCCAGGGATTGGAGACCCAGTACTTC
j_call: TRBJ1-1; clone_size: few; v_call: TRBV4-2; d_call: NA; cdr3_aa: CASSTPPTEAFF; cdr3_nt: TGTGCCAGCAGCACACCACCCACTGAAGCTTTCTTT
j_call: TRBJ2-1; clone_size: few; v_call: TRBV20-1; d_call: NA; cdr3_aa: CSAAGGGLRFSYNEQFF; cdr3_nt: TGCAGTGCTGCAGGGGGAGGTTTGCGTTTCTCCTACAATGAGCAGTTCTTC
j_call: TRBJ1-2; clone_size: few; v_call: TRBV18; d_call: NA; cdr3_aa: CASSRGGDGYTF; cdr3_nt: TGTGCCAGCTCACGGGGAGGGGACGGCTACACCTTC
j_call: TRBJ1-2; clone_size: NA; v_call: TRBV5-5; d_call: NA; cdr3_aa: CASRSQGLANYGYTF; cdr3_nt: TGTGCCAGCAGGAGTCAGGGGCTAGCTAACTATGGCTACACCTTC
j_call: TRBJ2-7; clone_size: few; v_call: TRBV27; d_call: NA; cdr3_aa: CASSLRARVDEQYF; cdr3_nt: TGTGCCAGCAGTCTCCGGGCCAGAGTGGACGAGCAGTACTTC
j_call: TRBJ2-6; clone_size: few; v_call: TRBV5-1; d_call: TRBD1; cdr3_aa: CASSYQTGISFSGANVLTF; cdr3_nt: TGCGCCAGCAGCTACCAGACAGGGATCTCTTTCTCTGGGGCCAACGTCCTGACTTTC
j_call: TRBJ2-1; clone_size: NA; v_call: TRBV7-8; d_call: NA; cdr3_aa: CASSLVQAAQVYNEQFF; cdr3_nt: TGTGCCAGCAGCTTAGTTCAGGCGGCACAGGTCTACAATGAGCAGTTCTTC
j_call: TRBJ2-3; clone_size: few; v_call: TRBV21-1; d_call: NA; cdr3_aa: CASPSGRTDTQYF; cdr3_nt: TGTGCCAGCCCCAGCGGACGCACAGATACGCAGTATTTT
j_call: TRBJ2-1; clone_size: few; v_call: TRBV18; d_call: TRBD1; cdr3_aa: CASSGDRRHNEQFF; cdr3_nt: TGTGCCAGCTCAGGGGACAGGAGGCACAATGAGCAGTTCTTC
j_call: TRBJ2-2; clone_size: few; v_call: TRBV5-1; d_call: TRBD2; cdr3_aa: CASSLGTRWTGELFF; cdr3_nt: TGCGCCAGCAGCTTAGGGACTAGATGGACCGGGGAGCTGTTTTTT
j_call: TRBJ2-1; clone_size: NA; v_call: TRBV9; d_call: NA; cdr3_aa: CASSVGTAVYNEQFF; cdr3_nt: TGTGCCAGCAGCGTAGGTACAGCGGTATACAATGAGCAGTTCTTC
j_call: TRBJ2-3; clone_size: NA; v_call: TRBV5-1; d_call: NA; cdr3_aa: CASGRGGGLDTQYF; cdr3_nt: TGCGCCAGCGGCCGCGGAGGGGGCCTAGATACGCAGTATTTT
j_call: TRBJ2-1; clone_size: NA; v_call: TRBV5-4; d_call: NA; cdr3_aa: CASSLKDYNEQFF; cdr3_nt: TGTGCCAGCAGCTTAAAAGATTACAATGAGCAGTTCTTC
j_call: TRBJ2-2; clone_size: NA; v_call: TRBV10-1; d_call: NA; cdr3_aa: CASSGWITGELFF; cdr3_nt: TGCGCCAGCAGTGGATGGATCACCGGGGAGCTGTTTTTT
j_call: TRBJ1-5; clone_size: few; v_call: TRBV27; d_call: TRBD1; cdr3_aa: CASSLGQGYQPQHF; cdr3_nt: TGTGCCAGCAGCCTCGGACAGGGCTATCAGCCCCAGCATTTT